This T cell receptor (beta chain) was observed in a study of neurological immune-mediated disorders. General study points: None of the features examined (clinical or MRI) was associated with the multiple sclerosis repertoire cluster.

TCRdb ran MiXCR on the 5' RACE reads and lists one entry per CDR3 protein. The table records about 66,000 distinct CDR3 sequences, less than 5.5% of them present only once. Germline V gene lookup returns CDR1 SGHRS and CDR2 YFSETQ. This CDR3 is built from 16 residues. V lost 1 base, J lost 1 base, and 4 bases stayed unmatched. This clonotype was picked up many times. What it binds is unknown. The sequencing sample was made of PBMCs. This chain uses TRBV5-1 with TRBJ2-2, with 7 bases that match TRBD2. The source is a man aged 25-45 years with multiple sclerosis. The CDR3 sequence: CASSLRAGVNTGELFF. CDR3 in DNA: TGCGCCAGCAGCTTGCGTGCGGGGGTGAACACCGGGGAGCTGTTTTTT.